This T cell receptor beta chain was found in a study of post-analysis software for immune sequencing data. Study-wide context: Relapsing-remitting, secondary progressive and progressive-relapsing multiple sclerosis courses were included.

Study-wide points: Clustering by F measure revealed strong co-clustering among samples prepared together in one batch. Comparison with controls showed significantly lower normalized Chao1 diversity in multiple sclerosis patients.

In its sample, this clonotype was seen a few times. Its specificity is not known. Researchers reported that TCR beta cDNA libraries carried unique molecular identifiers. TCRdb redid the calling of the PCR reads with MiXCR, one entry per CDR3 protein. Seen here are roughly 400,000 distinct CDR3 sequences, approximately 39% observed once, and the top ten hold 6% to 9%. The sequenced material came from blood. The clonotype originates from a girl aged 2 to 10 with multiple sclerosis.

CDR3 region: CASSDYYYEQYF. The CDR3 region has the DNA TGTGCCAGCAGCGACTATTACTACGAGCAGTACTTC. This sequence joins TRBV7-2 and TRBJ2-7; D possibly corresponds to TRBD2 (5 bases). The V end lost 5 bases, the J end lost 3 bases, and 8 bases lay between the germline ends. The CDR3 length is 12 residues. The germline V gene has CDR1 SGHTA and CDR2 FQGNSA.